The 14 T cell receptor beta chains reported below all come from one sample, sequenced in a study of blood T cell repertoires in COVID-19. Clones were sequenced by immunoSEQ multiplex PCR, and TCRdb holds only the in-frame ones, with some missing. The sample consists of over 350,000 clones, 88% of them appearing once. The sample taken for sequencing was PBMCs or T cells enriched from blood (not recorded which). These receptor sequences come from a woman under 30 who had recovered from COVID-19.

The rearrangement links TRBV15 to TRBJ1-1; tentatively, D is TRBD1 (6 bases). The CDR3 is made up of 14 amino acids. CDR1 LNHNV and CDR2 YYDKDF come from the germline V gene (reference sequence). V shed 0 bases and J shed 3 bases, with 8 bases lying between them. DNA for the CDR3: TGTGCCACCAGCAGAGACAGGGGTGACACTGAAGCTTTCTTT. This translates into CATSRDRGDTEAFF.

This clone was recorded once. Other nucleotide sequences from this sample produce the same CDR3. As DNA, the CDR3 is TGTGCCAGCAGTTTGGGGGCCGGGAACTATGGCTACACCTTC. It yields the protein CASSLGAGNYGYTF. The chain carries TRBV28 and TRBJ1-2, with a tentative D call TRBD1 (6 bases). V was trimmed by 3 bases and J by 2 bases, leaving 10 bases between them. CDR1 and CDR2 from the germline V gene are MDHEN and SYDVKM. This CDR3 contains 14 residues.

The CDR3 DNA sequence: TGTGCCAGCAGCTTGAAGCTAGCGGGGGGGCGAAGCACAGATACGCAGTATTTT. The encoded protein is CASSLKLAGGRSTDTQYF. The chain employs TRBV5-4 and TRBJ2-3, with 12 bases lining up with TRBD2. V was clipped by 1 base and J by 0 bases; unmatched bases: 6. In germline, CDR1 is SGHNT, CDR2 YYREEE (reference sequence). The length of the CDR3 is 18 residues.

This rearrangement joins TRBV5-6 to TRBJ1-1; 11 positions match TRBD1. CDR1 is SGHDT, CDR2 YYEEEE, per germline. J gave up 0 bases and V 3 bases, and 7 bases lay outside the gene matches. This CDR3 spans 17 amino acids. The DNA of the CDR3 is TGTGCCAGCAGCTCCTGGGGGACAGGGGGAATGAACACTGAAGCTTTCTTT. This translates into CASSSWGTGGMNTEAFF.

This chain joins TRBV5-5 and TRBJ2-2; weak D call: TRBD2 (6 bases). V lost 4 bases, J lost 5 bases, and 9 bases lay in between. In germline, CDR1 is SGHKS, CDR2 YYEKEE (reference sequence). The CDR3 has 13 amino acids. The CDR3 sequence: CASSPGVTGELFF. CDR3 sequence (DNA): TGTGCCAGCAGCCCGGGGGTTACCGGGGAGCTGTTTTTT.

This chain joins TRBV6-1 and TRBJ1-1; D call uncertain. Germline V gives CDR1 MNHNS, CDR2 SASEGT. Between the trimmed V and J ends, which lost 1 base and 5 bases, there was a span of 11 bases. The CDR3 is 14 residues long. CDR3 residues: CASSEVAGLTEAFF. For the CDR3, the DNA is TGTGCCAGCAGTGAAGTGGCGGGCCTGACTGAAGCTTTCTTT.

V is TRBV30 and J is TRBJ1-4, with D perhaps matching TRBD1 (5 bases). From germline, CDR1 is GTSNPN and CDR2 SVGIG (reference sequence). The CDR3 contains 13 residues. The V end lost 6 bases, the J end lost 0 bases, and 8 bases lay between the germline ends. The CDR3 bases are TGTGCCTGCCAGGGTGCAACTAATGAAAAACTGTTTTTT. Protein: CACQGATNEKLFF.

The chain has TRBV7-2 and TRBJ2-5, with D possibly being TRBD1 (6 bases). The V gene's germline CDR1 is SGHTA and CDR2 FQGNSA. Between the trimmed V and J ends, which lost 5 bases and 7 bases, there was a span of 23 bases. There are 16 residues in the CDR3. Here the CDR3 DNA reads TGTGCCAGCAGCCTAGACCCCCCGGGACAAATAGGGACCCAGTACTTC. Protein sequence: CASSLDPPGQIGTQYF.

The chain has TRBV2 and TRBJ2-7; D might be TRBD2 (6 bases). This CDR3 spans 10 amino acids. Germline CDR1 SNHLY, CDR2 FYNNEI. Trimming removed 6 bases at V and 7 bases at J, with 7 bases between. The CDR3: CASSREEQYF. CDR3 nucleotide sequence: TGTGCCAGCAGCCGGGAGGAGCAGTACTTC.

This chain links TRBV3-1 (or the pseudogene TRBV3-2) with TRBJ2-7; TRBD2 matches at 10 bases. The CDR3 runs 17 residues. Per the germline V gene, CDR1 is LGHDT and CDR2 is YNNKEL (reference sequence). After removal of 2 bases from V and 5 bases from J, the junction contained 12 bases not matched to a gene. The CDR3 DNA sequence: TGTGCCAGCAGCCAAAGGAGGGTAGCGGGGGGAGGCAACGAGCAGTACTTC. It encodes CASSQRRVAGGGNEQYF.

This clone is a singleton in its sample. J is TRBJ1-2 and V is TRBV7-3; tentative D call: TRBD1 (5 bases). Germline V lookup: CDR1 SGHTA, CDR2 FQGTGA. CDR3 length: 12 amino acids. V was trimmed by 2 bases and J by 14 bases, leaving 15 bases between them. In DNA form, the CDR3 reads TGTGCCAGCAGCTTAGCCCCAGGGTCCCAGACCTTC. It codes for CASSLAPGSQTF.

The V call is TRBV2, the J call TRBJ1-5, with 9 bases fitting TRBD1. Germline CDR1 is SNHLY and CDR2 is FYNNEI. Trimming took 4 bases from V and 6 from J; bases not matched to a gene: 7. The CDR3 sequence is 15 residues long. CDR3 loop: CASSGGTGSPQPQHF. Here the CDR3 DNA reads TGTGCCAGCAGTGGGGGGACAGGGAGTCCTCAGCCCCAGCATTTT.

The chain is built from TRBV2 and TRBJ1-5, with D hard to call. V was shortened by 1 base and J by 4 bases, with 11 bases between the two germline ends. The germline V gene encodes CDR1 SNHLY and CDR2 FYNNEI. The CDR3 is 15 amino acids. The CDR3, as DNA: TGTGCCAGCAGTGAAGAGGAACAGATTAATCAGCCCCAGCATTTT. Encoded protein: CASSEEEQINQPQHF.

The gene calls are TRBV10-1 and TRBJ1-1; tentative D call: TRBD1 (5 bases). Germline assignment: CDR1 WNHNN and CDR2 SYGVQD (reference sequence). The CDR3 has 14 residues. The V and J ends lost 7 bases and 0 bases respectively, with 12 bases between them. The CDR3 nucleotides read TGCGCCAGCACCTCAGGGACTATGAACACTGAAGCTTTCTTT. It is translated as CASTSGTMNTEAFF.